This TCR beta chain was retrieved from a study of cytomegalovirus exposure and HLA in healthy donors. Germline V CDR1 and CDR2: SEHNR, FQNEAQ (reference sequence). CDR3 length equals 12 residues. Trimming took off 6 bases at V and 8 bases at J, with 13 bases between the two ends. Study-wide points: Sequencing depth across donors, presence/absence analyses assumed, was roughly uniform. According to the study, around 150 TCR beta chains were cytomegalovirus-associated.

Use of 60 Vbeta and 13 Jbeta primers characterized the PCR. The method was immunoSEQ multiplex PCR; TCRdb's version includes in-frame clones alone and lacks a portion of them. The sample carries fewer than 120,000 clones, over 60% recorded once. In the case of this clone: Its antigen is not identified.

Source material: PBMCs. The clonotype was recovered from a woman aged 55-70 years in good health and CMV-seropositive. The rearrangement joins TRBV7-9 to TRBJ1-2; perhaps TRBD1 as D (6 bases). The CDR3 DNA reads TGTGCCAGCAGATCACAGGGTAGCGGCTACACCTTC. This codes for CASRSQGSGYTF.